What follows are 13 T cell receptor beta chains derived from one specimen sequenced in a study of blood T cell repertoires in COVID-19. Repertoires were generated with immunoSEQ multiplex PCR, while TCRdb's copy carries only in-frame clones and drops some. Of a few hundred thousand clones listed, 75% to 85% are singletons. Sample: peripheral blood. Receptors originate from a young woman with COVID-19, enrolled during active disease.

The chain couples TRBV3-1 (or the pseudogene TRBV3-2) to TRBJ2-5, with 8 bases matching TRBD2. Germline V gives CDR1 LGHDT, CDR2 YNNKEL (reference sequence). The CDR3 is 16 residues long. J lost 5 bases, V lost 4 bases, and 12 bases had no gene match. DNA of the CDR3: TGTGCCAGCAGCCCCCGGGGAGCGGGGGCCGGGGAGACCCAGTACTTC. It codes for CASSPRGAGAGETQYF.

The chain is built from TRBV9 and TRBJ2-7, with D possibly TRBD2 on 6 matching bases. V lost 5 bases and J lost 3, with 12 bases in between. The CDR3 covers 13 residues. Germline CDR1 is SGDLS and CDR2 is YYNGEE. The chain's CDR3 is CASSLATNYEQYF. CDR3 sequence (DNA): TGTGCCAGCAGTCTAGCGACCAACTACGAGCAGTACTTC.

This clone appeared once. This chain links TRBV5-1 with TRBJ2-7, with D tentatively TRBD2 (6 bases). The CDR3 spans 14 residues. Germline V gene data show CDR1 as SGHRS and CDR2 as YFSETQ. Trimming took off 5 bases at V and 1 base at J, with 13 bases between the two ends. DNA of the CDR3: TGCGCCAGCAGTCCCCTTGCGGGGTCCTACGAGCAGTACTTC. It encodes CASSPLAGSYEQYF.

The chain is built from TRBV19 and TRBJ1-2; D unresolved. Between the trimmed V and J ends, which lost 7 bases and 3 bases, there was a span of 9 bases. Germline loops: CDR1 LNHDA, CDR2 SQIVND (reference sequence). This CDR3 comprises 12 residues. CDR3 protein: CASIVQHYGYTF. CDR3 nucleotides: TGTGCCAGTATCGTACAGCACTATGGCTACACCTTC. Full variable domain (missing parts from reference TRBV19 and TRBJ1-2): DGGITQSPKYLFRKEGQNVTLSCEQNLNHDAMYWYRQDPGQGLRLIYYSQIVNDFQKGDIAEGYSVSREKKESFPLTVTSAQKNPTAFYLCASIVQHYGYTFGSGTRLTVV.

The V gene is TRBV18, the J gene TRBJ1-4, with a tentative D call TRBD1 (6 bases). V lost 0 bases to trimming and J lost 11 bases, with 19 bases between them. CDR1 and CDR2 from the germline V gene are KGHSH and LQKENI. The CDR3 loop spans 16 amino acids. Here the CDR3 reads CASSPPTGGLGGKLFF. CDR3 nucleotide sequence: TGTGCCAGCTCACCACCGACGGGGGGGCTTGGGGGGAAACTGTTTTTT.

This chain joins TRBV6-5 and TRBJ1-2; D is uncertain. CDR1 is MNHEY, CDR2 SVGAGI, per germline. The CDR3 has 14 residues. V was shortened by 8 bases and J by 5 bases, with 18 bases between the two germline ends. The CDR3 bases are TGTGCCAGCGTACTAGAGAACGGAAATTATGGCTACACCTTC. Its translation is CASVLENGNYGYTF.

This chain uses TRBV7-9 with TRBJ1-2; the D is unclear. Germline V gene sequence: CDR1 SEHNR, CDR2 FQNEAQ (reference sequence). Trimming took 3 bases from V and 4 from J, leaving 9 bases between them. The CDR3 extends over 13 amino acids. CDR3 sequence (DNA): TGTGCCAGCAGCTTGGCGGCTACCTATGGCTACACCTTC. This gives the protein CASSLAATYGYTF.

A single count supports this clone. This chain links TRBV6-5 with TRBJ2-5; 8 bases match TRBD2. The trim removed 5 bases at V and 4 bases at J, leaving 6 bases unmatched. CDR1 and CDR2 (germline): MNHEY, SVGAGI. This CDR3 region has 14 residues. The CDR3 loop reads CASSPPGGGETQYF. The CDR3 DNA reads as TGTGCCAGCAGTCCCCCCGGGGGGGGAGAGACCCAGTACTTC.

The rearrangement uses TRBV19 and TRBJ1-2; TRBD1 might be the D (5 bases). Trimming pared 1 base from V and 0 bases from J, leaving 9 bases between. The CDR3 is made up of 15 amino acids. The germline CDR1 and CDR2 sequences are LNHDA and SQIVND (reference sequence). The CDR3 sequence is CASSIGAGSNYGYTF. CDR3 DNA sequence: TGTGCCAGTAGTATAGGGGCAGGGTCTAACTATGGCTACACCTTC. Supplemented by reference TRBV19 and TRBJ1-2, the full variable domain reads DGGITQSPKYLFRKEGQNVTLSCEQNLNHDAMYWYRQDPGQGLRLIYYSQIVNDFQKGDIAEGYSVSREKKESFPLTVTSAQKNPTAFYLCASSIGAGSNYGYTFGSGTRLTVV.

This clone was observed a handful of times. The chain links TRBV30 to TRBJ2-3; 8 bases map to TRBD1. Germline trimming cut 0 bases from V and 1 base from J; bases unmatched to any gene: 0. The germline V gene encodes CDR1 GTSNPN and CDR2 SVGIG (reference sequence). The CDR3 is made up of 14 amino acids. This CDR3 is CAWSVDRGTDTQYF. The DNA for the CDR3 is TGTGCCTGGAGTGTGGACAGGGGCACAGATACGCAGTATTTT.

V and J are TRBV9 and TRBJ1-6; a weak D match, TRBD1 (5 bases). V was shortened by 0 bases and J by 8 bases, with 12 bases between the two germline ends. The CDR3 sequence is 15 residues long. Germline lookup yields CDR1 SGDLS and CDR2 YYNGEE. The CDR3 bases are TGTGCCAGCAGCGTAGGGGACGGGAGATATTCACCCCTCCACTTT. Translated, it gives CASSVGDGRYSPLHF.

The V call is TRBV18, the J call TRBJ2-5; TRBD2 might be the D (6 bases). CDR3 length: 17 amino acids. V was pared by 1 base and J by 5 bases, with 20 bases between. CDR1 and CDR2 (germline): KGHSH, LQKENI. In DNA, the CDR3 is TGTGCCAGCTCACCACAGGGTTGGCGGGATCTGCGGGAGACCCAGTACTTC. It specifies CASSPQGWRDLRETQYF.

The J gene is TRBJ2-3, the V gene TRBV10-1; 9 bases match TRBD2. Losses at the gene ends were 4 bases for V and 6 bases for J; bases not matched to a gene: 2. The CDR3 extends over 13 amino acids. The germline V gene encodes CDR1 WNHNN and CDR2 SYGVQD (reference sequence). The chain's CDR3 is CASSGAGGDTQYF. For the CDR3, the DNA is TGCGCCAGCAGTGGCGCGGGAGGGGATACGCAGTATTTT.